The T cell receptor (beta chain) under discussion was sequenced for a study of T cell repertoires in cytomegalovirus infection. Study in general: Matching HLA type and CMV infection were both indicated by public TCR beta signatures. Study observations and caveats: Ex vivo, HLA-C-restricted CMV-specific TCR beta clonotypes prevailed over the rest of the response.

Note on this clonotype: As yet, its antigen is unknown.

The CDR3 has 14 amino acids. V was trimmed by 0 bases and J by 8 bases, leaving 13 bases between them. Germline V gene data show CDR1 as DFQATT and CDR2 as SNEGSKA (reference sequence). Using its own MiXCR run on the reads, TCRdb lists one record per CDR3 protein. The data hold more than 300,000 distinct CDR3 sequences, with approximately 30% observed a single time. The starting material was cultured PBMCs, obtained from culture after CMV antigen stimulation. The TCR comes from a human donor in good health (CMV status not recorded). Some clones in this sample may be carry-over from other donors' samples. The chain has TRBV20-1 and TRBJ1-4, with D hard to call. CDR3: CSARDWAPGEKLFF. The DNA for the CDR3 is TGCAGTGCTAGAGATTGGGCCCCTGGGGAAAAACTGTTTTTT.